Listed below are T cell receptor beta chains from one sample, sequenced in a study of blood T cell repertoires in COVID-19. Clones were read by immunoSEQ multiplex PCR, and TCRdb kept only the in-frame ones, dropping some. Here the sample spans 130,000 to 150,000 clones, about 86% being singletons. Sequencing was performed on peripheral blood. The receptors derive from a human donor in a cohort sampled during active COVID-19. Each CDR3 is given with its conserved first and last residue. Each record gives: V gene, D gene, J gene, clone size, CDR3 DNA, CDR3 protein. A D gene is named only where the DNA matches it firmly. Not every row has a clone size; where given, it reads once, few, many or a size class.

v_call: TRBV7-9; d_call: TRBD2; j_call: TRBJ2-7; clone_size: NA; cdr3_nt: TGTGCCAGCAGCCAGAGCCCATCGTATCGAGCGGGAGCCTACGAGCAGTACTTC; cdr3_aa: CASSQSPSYRAGAYEQYF
v_call: TRBV19; d_call: TRBD1; j_call: TRBJ2-6; clone_size: NA; cdr3_nt: TGTGCCAGCCAGCAGGGGACAGGACTCTCTGGGGCCAACGTCCTGACTTTC; cdr3_aa: CASQQGTGLSGANVLTF
v_call: TRBV14; d_call: TRBD2; j_call: TRBJ2-4; clone_size: NA; cdr3_nt: TGTGCCAGCAGCCAAGGAGGCTCGGGGGGACAAAACATTCAGTACTTC; cdr3_aa: CASSQGGSGGQNIQYF
v_call: TRBV2; d_call: TRBD1; j_call: TRBJ1-6; clone_size: NA; cdr3_nt: TGTGCCAGCAGGGACAGGGGATACTCACCCCTCCACTTT; cdr3_aa: CASRDRGYSPLHF
v_call: TRBV19; d_call: NA; j_call: TRBJ2-3; clone_size: NA; cdr3_nt: TGTGCCAGTGGGCCTCGATTGGATACGCAGTATTTT; cdr3_aa: CASGPRLDTQYF
v_call: TRBV27; d_call: TRBD2; j_call: TRBJ2-7; clone_size: few; cdr3_nt: TGTGCCAGCAGTTTAGGGCACCTAGCGGGAGGGGCCTACGAGCAGTACTTC; cdr3_aa: CASSLGHLAGGAYEQYF
v_call: TRBV2; d_call: TRBD1; j_call: TRBJ1-2; clone_size: NA; cdr3_nt: TGTGCCAGCAGCCGAACTCTGGGACAGGGGGCGTTTGGCTACACCTTC; cdr3_aa: CASSRTLGQGAFGYTF
v_call: TRBV12-3/TRBV12-4; d_call: NA; j_call: TRBJ1-5; clone_size: NA; cdr3_nt: TGTGCCAGCAGTTTGGGCCAGAGTCAGCCCCAGCATTTT; cdr3_aa: CASSLGQSQPQHF
v_call: TRBV7-2; d_call: NA; j_call: TRBJ2-2; clone_size: NA; cdr3_nt: TGTGCCAGCAGCTTAGTTGGGACACCCACCGGGGAGCTGTTTTTT; cdr3_aa: CASSLVGTPTGELFF
v_call: TRBV7-8; d_call: NA; j_call: TRBJ1-5; clone_size: NA; cdr3_nt: TGTGCCAGCAGCTTAGCGGGGCAGGCCGGGTGGCAGCCCCAGCATTTT; cdr3_aa: CASSLAGQAGWQPQHF
v_call: TRBV5-5; d_call: NA; j_call: TRBJ2-7; clone_size: NA; cdr3_nt: TGTGCCAGCAGCCCTGACGGGGGAAATCACTACGAGCAGTACTTC; cdr3_aa: CASSPDGGNHYEQYF
v_call: TRBV5-1; d_call: NA; j_call: TRBJ2-1; clone_size: NA; cdr3_nt: TGCGCCAGCACTGAATCGAGCGGTCTGTACAATGAGCAGTTCTTC; cdr3_aa: CASTESSGLYNEQFF
v_call: TRBV7-6; d_call: TRBD1; j_call: TRBJ2-3; clone_size: NA; cdr3_nt: TGTGCCAGCAGCAGCGGGACAGGGGGGTTATATACGCAGTATTTT; cdr3_aa: CASSSGTGGLYTQYF